The T cell receptor (beta chain) described here comes from a study of control samples from healthy donors and cancer patients. This clone was counted a single time. Only in-frame clones appear in the TCRdb table, and some are missing; sequencing was by immunoSEQ multiplex PCR. The sample shows approximately 82,000 clones, just under 95% of them seen only once. V was clipped by 1 base and J by 4 bases; unmatched bases: 6. The CDR3 is 15 residues long. CDR1 is SGHAT, CDR2 FQNNGV, per germline. The sequencing input was blood. This chain links TRBV11-2 with TRBJ2-7; 8 nucleotides line up with TRBD2. The origin of this receptor is a young woman in good health. The CDR3 sequence is CASSLAGTSGYEQYF. DNA of the CDR3: TGTGCCAGCAGCTTAGCCGGGACTAGTGGATACGAGCAGTACTTC. Full variable domain (rest looked up from reference TRBV11-2 and TRBJ2-7): EAGVAQSPRYKIIEKRQSVAFWCNPISGHATLYWYQQILGQGPKLLIQFQNNGVVDDSQLPKDRFSAERLKGVDSTLKIQPAKLEDSAVYLCASSLAGTSGYEQYFGPGTRLTVT.